One and the same sample provided the 26 T cell receptor beta chains below, sequenced in a study of cytomegalovirus exposure and HLA in healthy donors. PCR used 60 Vbeta primers and 13 Jbeta primers. Some clones are missing from TCRdb's copy, which holds only in-frame ones; the method was immunoSEQ multiplex PCR. The sample carries tens of thousands of clones, around 74% recorded once. Sequenced input: PBMCs. These receptors were collected from a man younger than 40 in good health and CMV-seronegative.

The rearrangement joins TRBV15 to TRBJ1-4; 10 bases align to TRBD1. The germline gives CDR1 LNHNV, CDR2 YYDKDF (reference sequence). The CDR3 runs to 15 residues. Losses at the gene ends were 1 base for V and 7 bases for J; bases not matched to a gene: 3. The CDR3 loop reads CATSRVGTGVEKLFF. The CDR3 region has the DNA TGTGCCACCAGCAGAGTAGGGACAGGGGTTGAAAAACTGTTTTTT.

In its sample, this clone was seen once. The chain is built from TRBV27 and TRBJ1-2; tentatively, D is TRBD1 (5 bases). Germline CDR1 reads MNHEY; CDR2 reads SMNVEV (reference sequence). V shed 8 bases and J shed 3 bases, with 28 bases lying between them. There are 18 residues in the CDR3. The CDR3 bases are TGTGCCAGCGCCAATGGGGTCCCTCTGAAAGACAGCGACTATGGCTACACCTTC. Amino acid sequence: CASANGVPLKDSDYGYTF.

The V and J genes are TRBV5-1 and TRBJ2-4, with D perhaps TRBD2 (6 bases). Trimming removed 3 bases at V and 3 bases at J, with 13 bases between. Per the germline V gene, CDR1 is SGHRS and CDR2 is YFSETQ. The CDR3 spans 15 residues. The CDR3 DNA sequence: TGCGCCAGCAGCTCGGAGGGTGGAGTCAAAAACATTCAGTACTTC. Protein: CASSSEGGVKNIQYF.

Concerning this clone: At one of its ends the junction is not consistent with the germline gene, which may arise from a read error. The gene calls are TRBV2 and TRBJ2-7; no clear D. The length of the CDR3 is 14 residues. Germline assignment: CDR1 SNHLY and CDR2 FYNNEI. Here the CDR3 DNA reads TGTGCCAGCACCAACTTTGCGACGCTCTACGAGCGGTACTTC. The encoded protein is CASTNFATLYERYF.

The CDR3 loop reads CASSIETGSYEQYF. The CDR3 region has the DNA TGTGCCAGTAGTATAGAGACGGGATCCTACGAGCAGTACTTC. The chain recombines TRBV19 with TRBJ2-7; perhaps TRBD2 as D (5 bases). The CDR3 has 14 residues. Germline assignment: CDR1 LNHDA and CDR2 SQIVND (reference sequence). Trimming cost V 0 bases and J 1 base, with 7 bases left between them.

The V call is TRBV12-5, the J call TRBJ1-2; D possibly corresponds to TRBD1 (6 bases). V lost 3 bases, J lost 6 bases, and 20 bases lay in between. Germline V CDR1 and CDR2: LGHNT, FRNRAP. The CDR3 covers 16 residues. The CDR3 DNA sequence: TGTGCTAGTGGTTTCTCCTATCCGGGACACTCCGATGGCTACACCTTC. It specifies CASGFSYPGHSDGYTF. Full variable domain (rest looked up from reference TRBV12-5 and TRBJ1-2): DARVTQTPRHKVTEMGQEVTMRCQPILGHNTVFWYRQTMMQGLELLAYFRNRAPLDDSGMPKDRFSAEMPDATLATLKIQPSEPRDSAVYFCASGFSYPGHSDGYTFGSGTRLTVV.

This rearrangement joins TRBV5-1 to TRBJ2-1; D is undetermined. The CDR3 has 11 amino acids. The V end was cut by 2 bases, the J end by 9 bases, with 6 bases between. The germline gives CDR1 SGHRS, CDR2 YFSETQ. DNA for the CDR3: TGCGCCAGCAGCTTTTCCGTTGAGCAGTTCTTC. It codes for CASSFSVEQFF. The full variable domain, completed using reference TRBV5-1 and TRBJ2-1, is KAGVTQTPRYLIKTRGQQVTLSCSPISGHRSVSWYQQTPGQGLQFLFEYFSETQRNKGNFPGRFSGRQFSNSRSEMNVSTLELGDSALYLCASSFSVEQFFGPGTRLTVL.

The chain couples TRBV5-6 to TRBJ1-3; D possibly corresponds to TRBD1 (6 bases). V lost 4 bases to trimming and J lost 7 bases, with 15 bases between them. The germline gives CDR1 SGHDT, CDR2 YYEEEE. The CDR3 covers 14 residues. The CDR3 bases are TGTGCCAGCAGCCTCGGACAGAGGTTCAACACCATATATTTT. This gives the protein CASSLGQRFNTIYF.

This clone was seen a few times. The chain employs TRBV29-1 and TRBJ2-3; perhaps TRBD2 as D (6 bases). There are 13 residues in the CDR3. The germline V gene has CDR1 SQVTM and CDR2 ANQGSEA. The ends were cut back, 7 bases at V and 3 bases at J, with 14 bases in the middle. The CDR3 coding sequence is TGCAGCGCCAGACTAGGCTCTACAGATACGCAGTATTTT. This gives the protein CSARLGSTDTQYF.

A few counts support this clone. The CDR3 DNA sequence: TGTGCCAGCAGCTTAGTGGGTGTAGGGGGACAGCGCTACGAGCAGTACTTC. The encoded protein is CASSLVGVGGQRYEQYF. The V gene is TRBV7-8, the J gene TRBJ2-7, with 7 positions matching TRBD1. With V trimmed by 1 base and J by 3 bases, 12 bases remained unmatched. Germline lookup yields CDR1 SGHVS and CDR2 FQNEAQ. The CDR3 consists of 17 residues. The complete variable domain, with remaining parts taken from reference TRBV7-8 and TRBJ2-7, reads GAGVSQSPRYKVAKRGQDVALRCDPISGHVSLFWYQQALGQGPEFLTYFQNEAQLDKSGLPSDRFFAERPEGSVSTLKIQRTQQEDSAVYLCASSLVGVGGQRYEQYFGPGTRLTVT.

The V gene is TRBV4-1, the J gene TRBJ2-2; TRBD2 matches 8 bases. V lost 4 bases and J lost 4; bases outside the gene matches: 8. Germline CDR1 MGHRA, CDR2 YSYEKL. The CDR3 spans 16 residues. CDR3 protein: CASSPTSERLTGELFF. The CDR3 coding sequence is TGCGCCAGCAGCCCGACTAGCGAGAGACTCACCGGGGAGCTGTTTTTT.

As regards this clone: The junction departs from the called germline gene at one end, perhaps through a read error. V usage is TRBV6-1 and J usage is TRBJ1-1, with 7 bases aligning to TRBD1. The CDR3 totals 15 residues. Germline CDR1 MNHNS, CDR2 SASEGT. The CDR3 nucleotides are TGTGGCAGCAGTGAAGTTACAGGGGTTGGGGCTGAAGCTTTCTTT. Translating gives CGSSEVTGVGAEAFF.

The chain employs TRBV2 and TRBJ2-1; 9 bases are shared with TRBD2. The CDR3 spans 14 residues. Per germline, CDR1 SNHLY and CDR2 FYNNEI. Germline trimming cut 6 bases from V and 4 bases from J; bases unmatched to any gene: 4. The CDR3 sequence is CASSVAGAYNEQFF. The CDR3 coding sequence is TGTGCCAGCAGCGTAGCGGGAGCGTACAATGAGCAGTTCTTC.

The chain joins TRBV7-9 to TRBJ2-7, with D tentatively TRBD2 (5 bases). Germline CDR1 and CDR2: SEHNR and FQNEAQ (reference sequence). The V gene lost 7 bases and the J gene lost 5 bases, with 21 bases spanning the gap. The CDR3 extends over 15 amino acids. The CDR3 here is CASTPLVGVSHEQYF. The CDR3 region has the DNA TGTGCCAGCACCCCCCTGGTCGGGGTATCCCACGAGCAGTACTTC.

J is TRBJ2-7 and V is TRBV19; TRBD2 aligns across 7 bases. Unmatched junction bases numbered 14, after V lost 5 bases and J lost 7 bases. Germline CDR1 reads LNHDA; CDR2 reads SQIVND (reference sequence). The CDR3 loop spans 15 amino acids. This chain's CDR3 is CASSSNSAGVGEQYF. The CDR3 DNA reads as TGTGCCAGTAGTTCTAACTCGGCGGGAGTAGGTGAGCAGTACTTC.

This clone appeared once. J is TRBJ2-3 and V is TRBV4-1; 8 positions agree with TRBD2. Germline assignment: CDR1 MGHRA and CDR2 YSYEKL. Trimming took 4 bases from V and 4 from J; bases not matched to a gene: 10. The CDR3 loop spans 16 amino acids. The CDR3 nucleotides read TGCGCCAGCAGCCCCGATCGCGGCGGGAGGTCAGATACGCAGTATTTT. Translated: CASSPDRGGRSDTQYF.

The V and J genes are TRBV6-6 and TRBJ2-2; 8 bases agree with TRBD1. Germline CDR1 reads MNHNY; CDR2 reads SVGAGI (reference sequence). The CDR3 length is 16 residues. J lost 5 bases, V lost 3 bases, and 8 bases had no gene match. The CDR3 DNA reads TGTGCCAGCAGTTATTACGAGACAGGGGAAACCGGGGAGCTGTTTTTT. Residues: CASSYYETGETGELFF.

J is TRBJ1-2 and V is TRBV5-4; 7 bases align to TRBD1. This CDR3 has 15 amino acids. Trimming took 3 bases from V and 4 from J; bases not matched to a gene: 9. CDR1 is SGHNT and CDR2 is YYREEE in the germline V gene (reference sequence). This CDR3 reads CASSSPGQQSYGYTF. The CDR3 nucleotides read TGTGCCAGCAGCTCCCCGGGACAGCAGAGCTATGGCTACACCTTC.

This clone was observed a handful of times. CDR3 sequence reads: CASSTTSGSDEQFF. The CDR3 DNA reads TGTGCCAGCAGTACCACTAGCGGGAGCGATGAGCAGTTCTTC. V and J are TRBV6-4 and TRBJ2-1; 11 bases are shared with TRBD2. CDR1 is MRHNA and CDR2 is SNTAGT in the germline V gene. There are 14 residues in the CDR3. Germline trimming cut 5 bases from V and 8 bases from J; bases unmatched to any gene: 5.

This clone has a single count. The rearrangement links TRBV18 to TRBJ2-5, with TRBD2 matching 8 bases. The germline V gene has CDR1 KGHSH and CDR2 LQKENI. The CDR3 loop spans 13 amino acids. V lost 4 bases to trimming and J lost 4 bases; unmatched junction nucleotides: 2. The CDR3 bases are TGTGCCAGCTCACAGGGACTAGGAGAGACCCAGTACTTC. Translated, it gives CASSQGLGETQYF.

In regard to this clone: The junction does not match germline at one end; this may be a read error. J is TRBJ2-7 and V is TRBV6-1; maybe TRBD2 (6 bases). The CDR3 sequence is 13 residues long. Looked up from germline, CDR1 is MNHNS and CDR2 is SASEGT. The CDR3 is CAEGLSTGYEQYF. The CDR3 coding sequence is TGCGCCGAGGGACTCTCCACGGGCTACGAGCAGTACTTC.

The rearrangement links TRBV18 to TRBJ2-7; D might be TRBD1 (5 bases). The CDR3 length is 14 residues. Germline V gives CDR1 KGHSH, CDR2 LQKENI. The V end was cut by 3 bases, the J end by 2 bases, with 11 bases between. CDR3 sequence: CASSPGAGTYEQYF. The CDR3 DNA reads TGTGCCAGCTCACCTGGGGCAGGGACCTACGAGCAGTACTTC. The whole variable domain, remainder taken from reference TRBV18 and TRBJ2-7, is NAGVMQNPRHLVRRRGQEARLRCSPMKGHSHVYWYRQLPEEGLKFMVYLQKENIIDESGMPKERFSAEFPKEGPSILRIQQVVRGDSAAYFCASSPGAGTYEQYFGPGTRLTVT.

This clone was seen a handful of times. The chain couples TRBV6-1 to TRBJ2-7; possible D gene TRBD2, 5 bases. The CDR3 is 15 residues long. Per the germline V gene, CDR1 is MNHNS and CDR2 is SASEGT. The V end lost 5 bases, the J end lost 1 base, and 15 bases lay between the germline ends. CDR3 coding DNA: TGTGCCAGCAGTAAAGACTCCGGAGGTTCCTACGAGCAGTACTTC. Protein: CASSKDSGGSYEQYF.

The rearrangement uses TRBV28 and TRBJ1-5, with D possibly TRBD1 on 5 matching bases. Germline values: CDR1 MDHEN, CDR2 SYDVKM. Trimming removed 2 bases at V and 3 bases at J, with 14 bases between. This CDR3 comprises 16 residues. CDR3 amino acids: CASSLASGDSNQPQHF. The DNA of the CDR3 is TGTGCCAGCAGTTTAGCTTCGGGGGACTCCAATCAGCCCCAGCATTTT.

The chain recombines TRBV2 with TRBJ2-7; 8 bases align to TRBD2. Germline V gene lookup returns CDR1 SNHLY and CDR2 FYNNEI. V was pared by 8 bases and J by 4 bases, with 10 bases of the junction left unmatched. The CDR3 runs to 14 residues. The CDR3 nucleotides are TGTGCCAGCGGGCCGGGGGGGGCGCGGTACGAGCAGTACTTC. Translating gives CASGPGGARYEQYF.

The rearrangement links TRBV30 to TRBJ2-3; D uncertain. Germline CDR1 and CDR2: GTSNPN and SVGIG (reference sequence). V was cut by 1 base and J by 8 bases, with 10 bases left in between. The CDR3 is made up of 12 amino acids. In DNA form, the CDR3 reads TGTGCCTGGAGTGCCGGTTTAAGTACGCAGTATTTT. Translating it yields CAWSAGLSTQYF.